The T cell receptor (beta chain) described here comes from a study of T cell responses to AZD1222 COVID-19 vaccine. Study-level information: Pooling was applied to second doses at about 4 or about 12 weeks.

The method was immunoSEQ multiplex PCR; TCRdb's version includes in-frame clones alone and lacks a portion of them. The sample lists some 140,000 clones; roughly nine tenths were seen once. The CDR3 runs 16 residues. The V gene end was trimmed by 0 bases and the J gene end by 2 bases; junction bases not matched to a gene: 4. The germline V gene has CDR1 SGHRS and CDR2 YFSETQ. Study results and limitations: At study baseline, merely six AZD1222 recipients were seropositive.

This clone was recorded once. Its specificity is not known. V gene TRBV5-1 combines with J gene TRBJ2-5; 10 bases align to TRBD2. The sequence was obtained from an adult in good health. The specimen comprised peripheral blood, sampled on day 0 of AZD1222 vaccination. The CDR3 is CASSLGGLAVQETQYF. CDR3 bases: TGCGCCAGCAGCTTGGGAGGACTAGCGGTGCAAGAGACCCAGTACTTC.